This record covers a single T cell receptor beta chain. Its specificity is unknown. The sample comes from a study of T cell responses to AZD1222 COVID-19 vaccine. Broader study findings: Dominant at 160-218 and 743-854, vaccine-associated CD4 TCRs also spanned spike. Epitopes outside B.1.351 and B.1.1.7 mutated regions reportedly drew nearly half of spike TCRs. At study baseline, merely roughly 6 AZD1222 recipients were seropositive. Repertoires were sampled only after the peak T cell response.

CDR1 and CDR2 (germline): MNHEY, SMNVEV (reference sequence). The V gene end was trimmed by 5 bases and the J gene end by 2 bases; junction bases not matched to a gene: 9. The CDR3 spans 16 residues. Repertoires were generated with immunoSEQ multiplex PCR, while TCRdb's copy carries only in-frame clones and drops some. The sample includes 67,000 or so clones, roughly 84% seen only once; the top ten take 8% to 10%. The chain links TRBV27 to TRBJ1-2; TRBD1 agrees at 9 bases. The source is an adult in good health. This material consisted of peripheral blood, taken on day 0 of AZD1222 vaccination. The CDR3 nucleotides are TGTGCCAGCAGTCAACAGAGGGGACAGGGAAACTATGGCTACACCTTC. Protein product: CASSQQRGQGNYGYTF.